These 14 T cell receptor beta chains were sequenced from one sample in a study of blood T cell dynamics during melanoma immunotherapy. Sample time point: pre-treatment baseline. Measured with immunoSEQ multiplex PCR; TCRdb has only the in-frame clones, and not every one. The profile shows over 10,000 clones, about 90% of them singletons. The sample consisted of effector memory CD8+ T cells from blood, taken from a patient treated with checkpoint blockade. These TCRs come from a human donor with melanoma.

This chain connects TRBV5-4 to TRBJ1-2; 8 nucleotides agree with TRBD1. Germline V CDR1 and CDR2: SGHNT, YYREEE (reference sequence). This CDR3 has 17 amino acids. V lost 2 bases to trimming and J lost 4 bases; unmatched junction nucleotides: 13. The CDR3 is CASSFGDRPVQGYGYTF. The DNA for the CDR3 is TGTGCCAGCAGCTTTGGGGACAGGCCGGTTCAGGGCTATGGCTACACCTTC.

The J gene is TRBJ2-7, the V gene TRBV7-4; tentative D call: TRBD2 (5 bases). This CDR3 contains 14 residues. The germline gives CDR1 SGHVT, CDR2 SQSDAQ. V shed 2 bases and J shed 5 bases, with 13 bases lying between them. The CDR3 nucleotides read TGTGCCAGCAGCTTAAACCGGGGTACTCACGAGCAGTACTTC. Protein sequence: CASSLNRGTHEQYF. Filled out from reference TRBV7-4 and TRBJ2-7, the complete variable domain reads GAGVSQSPRYKVAKRGRDVALRCDSISGHVTLYWYRQTLGQGSEVLTYSQSDAQRDKSGRPSGRFSAERPERSVSTLKIQRTEQGDSAVYLCASSLNRGTHEQYFGPGTRLTVT.

The CDR3 region is CASSLVGDPYEQYF. CDR3 nucleotide sequence: TGTGCCAGCAGCCTAGTGGGGGATCCCTACGAGCAGTACTTC. The chain links TRBV7-6 to TRBJ2-7; perhaps D is TRBD1 or TRBD2 (5 bases each). The CDR3 runs to 14 residues. Germline CDR1 SGHVS, CDR2 FNYEAQ. Deletions cut 5 bases from V and 2 bases from J, with 13 bases between.

CDR3 DNA sequence: TGTGCCAGCAGTACACTATCTGGTATGTCCTACAATGAGCAGTTCTTC. Its translation is CASSTLSGMSYNEQFF. J is TRBJ2-1 and V is TRBV27; D is uncertain. V was cut by 5 bases and J by 1 base, with 15 bases left in between. Germline-derived CDR1 and CDR2 are MNHEY and SMNVEV (reference sequence). The CDR3 length is 16 residues.

This clone was seen a handful of times. V usage is TRBV6-1 and J usage is TRBJ1-2; D remains ambiguous. This CDR3 contains 15 residues. CDR1 and CDR2 (germline): MNHNS, SASEGT. Trimming shortened V by 3 bases and J by 2 bases, and 13 bases separated the two germline ends. CDR3 in DNA: TGTGCCAGCAGTGAGTTAGCGGGAGTAAACTATGGCTACACCTTC. Amino acid sequence: CASSELAGVNYGYTF.

V is TRBV19 and J is TRBJ1-2, with D unresolved. V lost 5 bases and J lost 4, with 11 bases in between. Looked up from germline, CDR1 is LNHDA and CDR2 is SQIVND (reference sequence). The CDR3 loop spans 13 amino acids. The CDR3: CASSPSTPYGYTF. The CDR3 DNA follows: TGTGCCAGTAGTCCTTCAACTCCCTATGGCTACACCTTC.

The J gene is TRBJ2-1, the V gene TRBV4-3; TRBD2 aligns across 12 bases. Germline V CDR1 and CDR2: LGHNA, YSLEER. The trim removed 0 bases at V and 0 bases at J, leaving 0 bases unmatched. The CDR3 has 17 residues. This CDR3 is CASSQELAGGSYNEQFF. The CDR3 nucleotides are TGCGCCAGCAGCCAAGAACTAGCGGGGGGCTCCTACAATGAGCAGTTCTTC.

The chain combines TRBV15 with TRBJ2-1, with TRBD2 as a possible D gene (5 bases). The CDR3 totals 15 residues. Trimming left V 0 bases short and J 4 bases short, with 10 bases between. Germline CDR1 LNHNV, CDR2 YYDKDF (reference sequence). The CDR3: CATSREGREYNEQFF. The CDR3 region has the DNA TGTGCCACCAGCAGAGAGGGTAGGGAGTACAATGAGCAGTTCTTC.

V is TRBV28 and J is TRBJ2-7; D gene uncertain. CDR3 size: 13 residues. Germline-derived CDR1 and CDR2 are MDHEN and SYDVKM. Between the trimmed V and J ends, which lost 3 bases and 4 bases, there was a span of 10 bases. CDR3 sequence reads: CASSFGLAYEQYF. The CDR3 coding sequence is TGTGCCAGCAGTTTTGGGCTGGCTTACGAGCAGTACTTC.

The chain uses TRBV6-4 and TRBJ2-3; the match to TRBD2 covers 9 bases. V trimming: 0 bases; J trimming: 6 bases; junction bases outside the gene matches: 4. Germline V CDR1 and CDR2: MRHNA, SNTAGT. CDR3 length: 15 amino acids. The CDR3 is CASSDSAGGMDTQYF. The CDR3 DNA reads TGTGCCAGCAGTGACTCAGCGGGAGGTATGGATACGCAGTATTTT.

This chain joins TRBV5-4 and TRBJ1-1; D unclear. The V gene lost 2 bases and the J gene lost 5 bases, with 10 bases spanning the gap. The germline gives CDR1 SGHNT, CDR2 YYREEE (reference sequence). CDR3 length equals 13 residues. The CDR3 spells CASSLGLETEAFF. CDR3 bases: TGTGCCAGCAGCTTAGGACTAGAAACTGAAGCTTTCTTT.

The chain has TRBV7-2 and TRBJ1-5; D not certain. This CDR3 spans 14 amino acids. Germline loops: CDR1 SGHTA, CDR2 FQGNSA. Trimming removed 5 bases at V and 2 bases at J, with 10 bases between. The CDR3 region has the DNA TGTGCCAGCAGCGGGAATTTTGGCAATCAGCCCCAGCATTTT. Its translation: CASSGNFGNQPQHF.

The rearrangement links TRBV10-1 to TRBJ2-7, with TRBD1 matching 8 bases. This CDR3 has 13 residues. Trimming cost V 4 bases and J 3 bases; bases outside gene matches: 2. Germline V gene data show CDR1 as WNHNN and CDR2 as SYGVQD (reference sequence). The CDR3 region is CASSADRDYEQYF. For the CDR3, the DNA is TGCGCCAGCAGTGCGGACAGGGACTACGAGCAGTACTTC.

The V gene is TRBV2, the J gene TRBJ2-5; D perhaps matches TRBD1 (6 bases). With 0 bases removed from V and 4 bases from J, the gap between germline ends came to 9 bases. CDR3 length: 14 residues. Germline V gene sequence: CDR1 SNHLY, CDR2 FYNNEI. CDR3 sequence (DNA): TGTGCCAGCAGTGAAGCCCAGGGGAGAGAGACCCAGTACTTC. It encodes CASSEAQGRETQYF.